The T cell receptor beta chain under discussion was sequenced for a study of beta chain features in type 1 diabetes. Sequencing targeted expressed TCRB transcripts, as all isolated RNA had been reverse transcribed. Libraries were prepared by immunoSEQ multiplex PCR; TCRdb keeps only in-frame clonotypes and omits some of them. Here the sample spans about 160,000 clones, approximately 9% being singletons. Study observations and caveats: Using cDNA template may skew counts toward highly expressing activated cells. A definitive answer on HLA type influencing TCRB rearrangement was not reached here. The study found moderately but significantly shorter TCRB CDR3s in all four CD4+ subsets of Type 1 diabetes patients.

V shed 8 bases and J shed 4 bases, with 14 bases lying between them. This CDR3 has 13 residues. CDR1 is LNHDA, CDR2 SQIVND, per germline (reference sequence). Notes on this clone: Its antigen is still unknown.

The sequenced sample was central memory CD4+ T cells from blood. The genes are TRBV19 and TRBJ2-5; tentatively, D is TRBD1 (6 bases). The clonotype was recovered from a woman aged 18 to 35 with type 1 diabetes. The CDR3 DNA reads as TGTGCCAGTGCCCAACAGGGCGGAGAGACCCAGTACTTC. It yields the protein CASAQQGGETQYF.